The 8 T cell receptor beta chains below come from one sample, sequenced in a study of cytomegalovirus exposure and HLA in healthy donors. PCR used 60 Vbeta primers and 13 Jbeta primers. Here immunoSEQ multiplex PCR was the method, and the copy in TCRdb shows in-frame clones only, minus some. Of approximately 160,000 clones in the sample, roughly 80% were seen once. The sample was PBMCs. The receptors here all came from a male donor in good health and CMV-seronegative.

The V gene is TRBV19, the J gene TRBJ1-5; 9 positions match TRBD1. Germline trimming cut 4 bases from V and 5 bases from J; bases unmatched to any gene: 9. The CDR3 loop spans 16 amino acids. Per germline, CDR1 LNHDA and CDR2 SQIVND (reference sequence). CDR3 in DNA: TGTGCCAGTAGTACCCTGACAGGGGGGTACGATCAGCCCCAGCATTTT. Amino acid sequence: CASSTLTGGYDQPQHF.

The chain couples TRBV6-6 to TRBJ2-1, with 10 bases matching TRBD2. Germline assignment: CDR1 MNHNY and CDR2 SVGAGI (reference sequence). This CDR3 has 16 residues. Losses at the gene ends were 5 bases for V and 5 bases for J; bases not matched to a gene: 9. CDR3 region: CASSIFRTSGHNEQFF. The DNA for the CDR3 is TGTGCCAGCAGTATCTTCCGGACTAGCGGACACAATGAGCAGTTCTTC.

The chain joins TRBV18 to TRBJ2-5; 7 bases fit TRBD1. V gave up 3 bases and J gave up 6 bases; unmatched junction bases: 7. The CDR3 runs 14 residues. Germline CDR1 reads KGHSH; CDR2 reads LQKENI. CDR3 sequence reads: CASSPGQALKTQYF. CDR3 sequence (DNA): TGTGCCAGCTCACCTGGACAGGCGCTGAAGACCCAGTACTTC.

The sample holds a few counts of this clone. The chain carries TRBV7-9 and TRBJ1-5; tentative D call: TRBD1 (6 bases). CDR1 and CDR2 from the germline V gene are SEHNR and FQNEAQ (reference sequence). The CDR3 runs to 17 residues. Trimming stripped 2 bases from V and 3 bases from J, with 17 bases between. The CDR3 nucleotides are TGTGCCAGCAGCTTATATTCAGGGGTTGTAGACAATCAGCCCCAGCATTTT. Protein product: CASSLYSGVVDNQPQHF.

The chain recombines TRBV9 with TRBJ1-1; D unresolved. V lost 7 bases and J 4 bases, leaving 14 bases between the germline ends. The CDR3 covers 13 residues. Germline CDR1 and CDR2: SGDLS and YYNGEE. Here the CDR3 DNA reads TGTGCCAGCGGGGAGGGTGGGTCCACTGAAGCTTTCTTT. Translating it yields CASGEGGSTEAFF.

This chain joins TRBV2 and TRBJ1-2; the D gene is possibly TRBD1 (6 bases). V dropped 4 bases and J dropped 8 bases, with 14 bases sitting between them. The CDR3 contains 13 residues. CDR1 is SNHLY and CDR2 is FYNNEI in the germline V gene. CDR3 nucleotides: TGTGCCAGCAGTGGCCCAGGGGTTAGGGGCTACACCTTC. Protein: CASSGPGVRGYTF.

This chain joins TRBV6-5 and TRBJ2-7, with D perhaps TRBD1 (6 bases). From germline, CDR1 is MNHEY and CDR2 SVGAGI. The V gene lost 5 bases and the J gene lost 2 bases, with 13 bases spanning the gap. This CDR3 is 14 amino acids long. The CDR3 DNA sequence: TGTGCCAGCAGTAAGGGCAGGGACACCTACGAGCAGTACTTC. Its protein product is CASSKGRDTYEQYF.

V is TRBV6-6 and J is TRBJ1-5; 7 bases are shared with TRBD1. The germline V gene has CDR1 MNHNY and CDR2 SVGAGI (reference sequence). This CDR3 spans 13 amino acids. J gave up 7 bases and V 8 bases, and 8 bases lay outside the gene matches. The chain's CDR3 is CASPGDSGQPQHF. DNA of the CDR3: TGTGCCAGCCCTGGGGACAGTGGACAGCCCCAGCATTTT.